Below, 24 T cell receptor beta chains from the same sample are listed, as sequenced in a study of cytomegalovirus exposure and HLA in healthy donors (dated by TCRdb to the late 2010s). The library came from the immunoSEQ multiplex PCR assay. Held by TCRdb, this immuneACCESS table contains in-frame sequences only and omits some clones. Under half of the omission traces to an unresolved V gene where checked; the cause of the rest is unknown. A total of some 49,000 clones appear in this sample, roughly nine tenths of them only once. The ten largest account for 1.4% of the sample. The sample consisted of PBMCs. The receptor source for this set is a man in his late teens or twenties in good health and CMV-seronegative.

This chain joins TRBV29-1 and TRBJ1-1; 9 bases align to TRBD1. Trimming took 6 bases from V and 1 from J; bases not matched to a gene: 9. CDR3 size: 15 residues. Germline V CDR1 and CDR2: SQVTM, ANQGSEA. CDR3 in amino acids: CSVALTGGGNTEAFF. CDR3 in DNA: TGCAGCGTCGCTCTGACAGGGGGTGGGAACACTGAAGCTTTCTTT.

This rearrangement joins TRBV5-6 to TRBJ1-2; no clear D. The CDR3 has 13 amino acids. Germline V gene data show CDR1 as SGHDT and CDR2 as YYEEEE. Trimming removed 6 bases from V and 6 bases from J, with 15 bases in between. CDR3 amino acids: CASNSPPGDGYTF. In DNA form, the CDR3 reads TGTGCCAGCAACTCTCCCCCCGGGGATGGCTACACCTTC.

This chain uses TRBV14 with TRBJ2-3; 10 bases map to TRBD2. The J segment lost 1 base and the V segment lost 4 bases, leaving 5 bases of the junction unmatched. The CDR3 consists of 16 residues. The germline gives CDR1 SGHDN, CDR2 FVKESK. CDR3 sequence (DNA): TGTGCCAGCAGCCTGCGAGCGGGAGGGGGCACAGATACGCAGTATTTT. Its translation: CASSLRAGGGTDTQYF.

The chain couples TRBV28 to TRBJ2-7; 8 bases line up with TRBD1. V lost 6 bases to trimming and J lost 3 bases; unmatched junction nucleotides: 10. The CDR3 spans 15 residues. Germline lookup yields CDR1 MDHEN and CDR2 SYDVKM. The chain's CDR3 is CASSTHEGQGYEQYF. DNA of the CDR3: TGTGCCAGCAGCACACACGAAGGACAGGGCTACGAGCAGTACTTC.

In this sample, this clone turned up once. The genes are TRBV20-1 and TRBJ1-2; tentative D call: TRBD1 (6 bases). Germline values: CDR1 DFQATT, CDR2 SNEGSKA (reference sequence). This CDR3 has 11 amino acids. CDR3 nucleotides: TGCAGCGTTACAGGGAACTATGGCTACACCTTC. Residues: CSVTGNYGYTF.

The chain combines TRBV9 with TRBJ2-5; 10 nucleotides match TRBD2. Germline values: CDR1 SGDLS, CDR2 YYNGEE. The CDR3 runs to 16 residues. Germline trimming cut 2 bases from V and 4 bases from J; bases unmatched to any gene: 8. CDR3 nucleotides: TGTGCCAGCAGCGTCGGTGTAGCGGGAGGTCTAGAGACCCAGTACTTC. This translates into CASSVGVAGGLETQYF. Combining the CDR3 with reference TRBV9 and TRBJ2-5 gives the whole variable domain DSGVTQTPKHLITATGQRVTLRCSPRSGDLSVYWYQQSLDQGLQFLIQYYNGEERAKGNILERFSAQQFPDLHSELNLSSLELGDSALYFCASSVGVAGGLETQYFGPGTRLLVL.

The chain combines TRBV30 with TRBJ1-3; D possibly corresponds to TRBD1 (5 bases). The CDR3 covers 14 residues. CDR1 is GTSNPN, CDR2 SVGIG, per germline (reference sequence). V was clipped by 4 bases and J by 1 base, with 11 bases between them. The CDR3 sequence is CAWTPDKSGNTIYF. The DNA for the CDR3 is TGTGCCTGGACTCCGGACAAATCTGGAAACACCATATATTTT.

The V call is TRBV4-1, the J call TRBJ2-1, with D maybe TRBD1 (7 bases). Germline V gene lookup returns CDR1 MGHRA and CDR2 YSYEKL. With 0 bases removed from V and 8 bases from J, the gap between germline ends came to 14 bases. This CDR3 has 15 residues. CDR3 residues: CASSQDPGGFYEQFF. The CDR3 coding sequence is TGCGCCAGCAGCCAAGACCCAGGGGGGTTTTATGAGCAGTTCTTC.

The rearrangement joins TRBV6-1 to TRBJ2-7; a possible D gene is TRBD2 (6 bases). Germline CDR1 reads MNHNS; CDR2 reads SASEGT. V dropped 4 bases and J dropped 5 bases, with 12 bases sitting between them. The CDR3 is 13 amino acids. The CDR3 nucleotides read TGTGCCAGCAGTGGTTTTTGGGAGGACGAGCAGTACTTC. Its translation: CASSGFWEDEQYF.

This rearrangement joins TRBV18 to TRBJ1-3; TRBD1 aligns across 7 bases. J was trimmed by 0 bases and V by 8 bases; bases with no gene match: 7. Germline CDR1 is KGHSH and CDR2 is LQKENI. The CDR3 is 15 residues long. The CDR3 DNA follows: TGTGCCAGCCAGACAGGGAGAAGCTCTGGAAACACCATATATTTT. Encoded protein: CASQTGRSSGNTIYF.

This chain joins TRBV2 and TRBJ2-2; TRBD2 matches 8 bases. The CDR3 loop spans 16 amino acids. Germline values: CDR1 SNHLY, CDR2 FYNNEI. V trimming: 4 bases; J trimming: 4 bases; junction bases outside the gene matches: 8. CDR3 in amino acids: CASSVDGRAFTGELFF. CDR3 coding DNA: TGTGCCAGCAGTGTCGACGGGAGGGCCTTCACCGGGGAGCTGTTTTTT.

The CDR3 DNA sequence: TGTGCCAGCAGAGGCGGGGCTAGCGGGAGTAACGAGCAGTACTTC. It translates to CASRGGASGSNEQYF. The rearrangement joins TRBV6-5 to TRBJ2-7, with 10 bases matching TRBD2. CDR1 and CDR2 from the germline V gene are MNHEY and SVGAGI. Trimming took 6 bases from V and 5 from J; bases not matched to a gene: 10. CDR3 length: 15 amino acids.

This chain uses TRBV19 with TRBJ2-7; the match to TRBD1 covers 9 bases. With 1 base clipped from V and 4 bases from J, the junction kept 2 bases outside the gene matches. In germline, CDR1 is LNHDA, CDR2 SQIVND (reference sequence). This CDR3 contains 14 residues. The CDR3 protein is CASSIAQGAYEQYF. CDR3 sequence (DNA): TGTGCCAGTAGTATAGCACAGGGGGCATACGAGCAGTACTTC. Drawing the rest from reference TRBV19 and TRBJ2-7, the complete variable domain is DGGITQSPKYLFRKEGQNVTLSCEQNLNHDAMYWYRQDPGQGLRLIYYSQIVNDFQKGDIAEGYSVSREKKESFPLTVTSAQKNPTAFYLCASSIAQGAYEQYFGPGTRLTVT.

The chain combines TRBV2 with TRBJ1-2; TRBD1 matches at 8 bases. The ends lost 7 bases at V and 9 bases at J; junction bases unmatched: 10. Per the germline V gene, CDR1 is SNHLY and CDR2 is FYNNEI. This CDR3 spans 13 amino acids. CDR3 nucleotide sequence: TGTGCCAGCACGGAGGGGACAGGTGCGCGCTACACCTTC. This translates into CASTEGTGARYTF.

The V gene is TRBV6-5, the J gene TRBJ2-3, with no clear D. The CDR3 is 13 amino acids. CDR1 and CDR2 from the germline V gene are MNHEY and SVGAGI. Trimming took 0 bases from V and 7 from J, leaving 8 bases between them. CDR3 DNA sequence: TGTGCCAGCAGTTACTCTGGCCAAAATACGCAGTATTTT. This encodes CASSYSGQNTQYF.

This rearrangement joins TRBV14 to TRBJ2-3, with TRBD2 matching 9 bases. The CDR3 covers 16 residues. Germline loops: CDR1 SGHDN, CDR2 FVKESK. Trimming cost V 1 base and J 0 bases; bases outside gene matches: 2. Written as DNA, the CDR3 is TGTGCCAGCAGCCAAGTAACTAGCGGGAGCACAGATACGCAGTATTTT. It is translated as CASSQVTSGSTDTQYF.

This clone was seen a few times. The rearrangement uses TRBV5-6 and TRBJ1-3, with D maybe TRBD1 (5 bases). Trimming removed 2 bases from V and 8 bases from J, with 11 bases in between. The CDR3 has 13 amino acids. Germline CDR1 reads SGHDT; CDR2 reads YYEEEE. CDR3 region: CASSFGGRDTIYF. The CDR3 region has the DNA TGTGCCAGCAGCTTCGGGGGTCGGGACACCATATATTTT.

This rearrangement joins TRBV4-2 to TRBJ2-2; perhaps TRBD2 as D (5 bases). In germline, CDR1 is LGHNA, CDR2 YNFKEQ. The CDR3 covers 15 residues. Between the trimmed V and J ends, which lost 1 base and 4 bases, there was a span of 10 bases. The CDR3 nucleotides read TGTGCCAGCAGCCAAGTACATACTAGCACCGGGGAGCTGTTTTTT. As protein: CASSQVHTSTGELFF.

The CDR3 DNA reads TGTGCCAGCAGCTTAGGGACACCTTACGAGCAGTACTTC. Translated: CASSLGTPYEQYF. This chain connects TRBV7-9 to TRBJ2-7, with a tentative D call TRBD1 (5 bases). With 1 base removed from V and 4 bases from J, the gap between germline ends came to 8 bases. Germline V CDR1 and CDR2: SEHNR, FQNEAQ (reference sequence). The length of the CDR3 is 13 residues.

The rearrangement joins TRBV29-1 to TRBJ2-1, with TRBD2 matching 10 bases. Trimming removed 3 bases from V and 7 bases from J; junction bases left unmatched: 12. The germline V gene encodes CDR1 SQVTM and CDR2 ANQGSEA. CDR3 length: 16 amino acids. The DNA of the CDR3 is TGCAGCGTTGATAGGGTAGGGACTAGCGTTAGGAATGAGCAGTTCTTC. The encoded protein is CSVDRVGTSVRNEQFF.

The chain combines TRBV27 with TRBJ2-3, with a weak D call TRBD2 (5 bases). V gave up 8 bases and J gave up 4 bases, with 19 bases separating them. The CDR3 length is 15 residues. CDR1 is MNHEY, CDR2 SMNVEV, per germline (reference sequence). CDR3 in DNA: TGTGCCAGCGCCCGCCGAGGGATTCCTCCAGATACGCAGTATTTT. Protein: CASARRGIPPDTQYF.

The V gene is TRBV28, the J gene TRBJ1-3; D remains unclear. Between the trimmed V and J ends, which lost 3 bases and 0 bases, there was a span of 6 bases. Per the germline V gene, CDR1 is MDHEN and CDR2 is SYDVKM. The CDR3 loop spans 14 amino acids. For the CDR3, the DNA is TGTGCCAGCAGTTTCTCTCTCTCTGGAAACACCATATATTTT. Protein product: CASSFSLSGNTIYF.

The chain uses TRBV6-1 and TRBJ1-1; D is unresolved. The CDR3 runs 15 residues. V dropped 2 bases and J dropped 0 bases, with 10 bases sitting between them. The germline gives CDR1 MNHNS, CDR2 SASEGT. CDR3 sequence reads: CASSESRDMNTEAFF. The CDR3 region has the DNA TGTGCCAGCAGTGAATCGAGGGATATGAACACTGAAGCTTTCTTT.

This CDR3 reads CASSIWGLASANEQFF. The CDR3 DNA is TGTGCCAGTAGTATATGGGGGCTAGCCTCAGCCAATGAGCAGTTCTTC. The rearrangement uses TRBV19 and TRBJ2-1; D perhaps matches TRBD1 (6 bases). Germline V gene lookup returns CDR1 LNHDA and CDR2 SQIVND (reference sequence). This CDR3 contains 16 residues. V shed 2 bases and J shed 6 bases, with 17 bases lying between them.